These 12 T cell receptor beta chains came from one sample sequenced in a study of blood T cells in healthy people across ages. A second PCR, run for roughly 7 to 12 cycles, used a sample-barcoded 5' primer plus a J-beta primer mix. MiXCR, run by TCRdb on the 5' RACE reads, gives a single entry per CDR3 protein. The sample yields about 680,000 distinct CDR3 sequences, more than 40% seen once. The sequenced sample was blood. These receptors came from a woman in her sixties in good health.

The genes are TRBV4-3 and TRBJ2-1; 11 positions match TRBD2. The CDR3 covers 15 residues. The J segment lost 7 bases and the V segment lost 0 bases, leaving 2 bases of the junction unmatched. Germline values: CDR1 LGHNA, CDR2 YSLEER. CDR3 residues: CASSQDSGRGNEQFF. In nucleotides, the CDR3 is TGCGCCAGCAGCCAAGATAGCGGGAGGGGTAATGAGCAGTTCTTC.

This chain uses TRBV15 with TRBJ2-7; perhaps TRBD1 as D (6 bases). V was trimmed by 6 bases and J by 2 bases, leaving 11 bases between them. From germline, CDR1 is LNHNV and CDR2 YYDKDF (reference sequence). The CDR3 has 13 amino acids. The CDR3 region is CATRKQGPYEQYF. CDR3 sequence (DNA): TGTGCCACCAGAAAACAGGGCCCCTACGAGCAGTACTTC.

This clonotype has more than one count but fewer than ten. The rearrangement joins TRBV20-1 to TRBJ1-2, with TRBD1 as a possible D gene (6 bases). Trimming took 6 bases from V and 1 from J, leaving 15 bases between them. The CDR3 length is 14 residues. From germline, CDR1 is DFQATT and CDR2 SNEGSKA (reference sequence). The CDR3 region is CSAPGGRGNYGYTF. The CDR3 DNA follows: TGCAGTGCCCCGGGGGGCAGGGGTAACTATGGCTACACCTTC.

This clonotype was detected a few times. The chain carries TRBV3-1 and TRBJ2-7; D unclear. CDR3 length equals 13 residues. The V gene lost 4 bases and the J gene lost 0 bases, with 7 bases spanning the gap. Germline-derived CDR1 and CDR2 are LGHDT and YNNKEL (reference sequence). The CDR3 DNA reads TGTGCCAGCAGCCCCACCTACTCCTACGAGCAGTACTTC. Encoded protein: CASSPTYSYEQYF.

This sequence joins TRBV7-9 and TRBJ2-7; D not certain. The DNA matches TRBJ2-5 better at its end, which makes the J call doubtful. Germline CDR1 and CDR2: SEHNR and FQNEAQ (reference sequence). The CDR3 runs to 13 residues. CDR3 sequence: CASSQNLGETQYF. CDR3 DNA sequence: TGTGCCAGCAGCCAAAACTTGGGGGAGACCCAGTACTTC.

The CDR3 here is CASSQRRRASTDTQYF. The CDR3 DNA reads as TGTGCCAGCAGTCAACGGCGACGGGCAAGCACAGATACGCAGTATTTT. The chain combines TRBV6-2 or TRBV6-3 with TRBJ2-3, with D unclear. CDR1 MNHEY and CDR2 SVGEGT come from the germline V gene. The V end was cut by 5 bases, the J end by 0 bases, with 15 bases between. This CDR3 spans 16 amino acids.

The genes are TRBV15 and TRBJ2-5; D may correspond to TRBD1 or TRBD2 (5 bases each). With 8 bases removed from V and 11 bases from J, the gap between germline ends came to 24 bases. Germline V CDR1 and CDR2: LNHNV, YYDKDF (reference sequence). CDR3 length: 14 amino acids. CDR3 region: CATGLFRGNNEQYF. CDR3 nucleotides: TGTGCCACCGGCCTATTCCGGGGCAACAATGAGCAGTACTTC. Full variable domain (missing parts from reference TRBV15 and TRBJ2-5): DAMVIQNPRYQVTQFGKPVTLSCSQTLNHNVMYWYQQKSSQAPKLLFHYYDKDFNNEADTPDNFQSRRPNTSFCFLDIRSPGLGDTAMYLCATGLFRGNNEQYFGPGTRLLVL.

This clonotype appeared a few times. The chain couples TRBV6-2 or TRBV6-3 to TRBJ2-1; D not certain. CDR3 length: 12 residues. Germline V gene lookup returns CDR1 MNHEY and CDR2 SVGEGT. V lost 0 bases, J lost 10 bases, and 7 bases lay in between. CDR3 region: CASSYSFGEQFF. CDR3 nucleotide sequence: TGTGCCAGCAGTTACTCTTTTGGCGAGCAGTTCTTC.

This clonotype was detected a few times. This sequence joins TRBV5-1 and TRBJ2-3; 9 bases line up with TRBD1. V was pared by 4 bases and J by 3 bases, with 3 bases of the junction left unmatched. The CDR3 extends over 14 amino acids. Germline CDR1 SGHRS, CDR2 YFSETQ. As DNA, the CDR3 is TGCGCCAGCAGCGGACAGGGGTGGACAGATACGCAGTATTTT. It translates to CASSGQGWTDTQYF.

CDR3 sequence reads: CASSALGTVNTEAFF. The CDR3 DNA sequence: TGTGCCAGCAGCGCCCTCGGGACGGTGAACACTGAAGCTTTCTTT. The J gene is TRBJ1-1, the V gene TRBV9; TRBD1 is a possible D gene (5 bases). Looked up from germline, CDR1 is SGDLS and CDR2 is YYNGEE. V was pared by 3 bases and J by 0 bases, with 12 bases between. The length of the CDR3 is 15 residues.

This clonotype appeared a few times. The chain links TRBV7-9 to TRBJ2-2; D gene unclear. Trimming left V 6 bases short and J 6 bases short, with 11 bases between. Germline lookup yields CDR1 SEHNR and CDR2 FQNEAQ (reference sequence). CDR3 length: 13 residues. The CDR3 DNA follows: TGTGCCAGCAGTCCCCGGCCCGCCGGGGAGCTGTTTTTT. Protein sequence: CASSPRPAGELFF.

The chain recombines TRBV7-2 with TRBJ2-1; TRBD2 matches 11 bases. V shed 6 bases and J 9 bases; nucleotides not matched to a gene: 4. The germline gives CDR1 SGHTA, CDR2 FQGNSA. This CDR3 region has 13 residues. In DNA form, the CDR3 reads TGTGCCAGCAGTAGCGGGAGGGCCACTGAGCAGTTCTTC. It encodes CASSSGRATEQFF.